These 20 T cell receptor beta chains were sequenced from one sample in a study of cytomegalovirus exposure and HLA in healthy donors. Sequenced by immunoSEQ multiplex PCR; TCRdb stores in-frame clones only, minus some. Of approximately 200,000 clones in the sample, 84% were seen once. The specimen sequenced was PBMCs. The receptor set was obtained from a man aged 18 to 30 in good health and CMV-seropositive.

The rearrangement links TRBV27 to TRBJ2-1; maybe TRBD2 (6 bases). Germline V gene sequence: CDR1 MNHEY, CDR2 SMNVEV (reference sequence). The CDR3 runs to 14 residues. Trimming took 5 bases from V and 4 from J, leaving 12 bases between them. For the CDR3, the DNA is TGTGCCAGCAGTCGGGACTCAACATACAATGAGCAGTTCTTC. Translated, it gives CASSRDSTYNEQFF.

The chain links TRBV5-8 to TRBJ1-5, with 8 positions matching TRBD1. CDR3 length: 14 residues. CDR1 SGHTS and CDR2 YDEGEE come from the germline V gene. V shed 5 bases and J 4 bases; nucleotides not matched to a gene: 5. The CDR3 DNA is TGTGCCAGCAGGCGGGACAGGTCTAATCAGCCCCAGCATTTT. Translation gives CASRRDRSNQPQHF.

The chain carries TRBV28 and TRBJ1-4, with 7 bases aligning to TRBD1. The CDR3 runs 14 residues. CDR1 and CDR2 (germline): MDHEN, SYDVKM. Germline trimming cut 6 bases from V and 3 bases from J; bases unmatched to any gene: 4. The CDR3 protein is CASRRQGANEKLFF. CDR3 DNA: TGTGCCAGCAGAAGACAGGGAGCTAATGAAAAACTGTTTTTT.

This clone was detected a few times. This chain links TRBV30 with TRBJ1-5; the D gene is possibly TRBD1 (6 bases). Trimming pared 2 bases from V and 1 base from J, leaving 12 bases between. This CDR3 is 15 amino acids long. Germline-derived CDR1 and CDR2 are GTSNPN and SVGIG (reference sequence). The CDR3 DNA follows: TGTGCCTGGAGTCGAAGGGGGAACAGCAATCAGCCCCAGCATTTT. Translating gives CAWSRRGNSNQPQHF.

V is TRBV27 and J is TRBJ2-7, with 9 bases that match TRBD1. From germline, CDR1 is MNHEY and CDR2 SMNVEV (reference sequence). The CDR3 loop spans 16 amino acids. The trim removed 4 bases at V and 6 bases at J, leaving 13 bases unmatched. The CDR3 loop reads CASSSTNRQGVREQYF. The CDR3 DNA reads TGTGCCAGCAGTTCGACCAATCGACAGGGGGTGCGCGAGCAGTACTTC.

This clone was picked up one time. V is TRBV15 and J is TRBJ2-1, with TRBD2 matching over 7 bases. The CDR3 is 15 amino acids. Germline assignment: CDR1 LNHNV and CDR2 YYDKDF (reference sequence). Trimming removed 5 bases from V and 7 bases from J; junction bases left unmatched: 11. CDR3 sequence: CATSAKLGGRNEQFF. DNA of the CDR3: TGTGCCACCAGCGCAAAACTGGGGGGGAGGAATGAGCAGTTCTTC. The full variable domain, its missing parts supplied by reference TRBV15 and TRBJ2-1, is DAMVIQNPRYQVTQFGKPVTLSCSQTLNHNVMYWYQQKSSQAPKLLFHYYDKDFNNEADTPDNFQSRRPNTSFCFLDIRSPGLGDTAMYLCATSAKLGGRNEQFFGPGTRLTVL.

This clone was seen a few times. The chain carries TRBV5-4 and TRBJ1-2; the match to TRBD1 covers 8 bases. Germline V CDR1 and CDR2: SGHNT, YYREEE (reference sequence). V lost 4 bases to trimming and J lost 8 bases; unmatched junction nucleotides: 10. The CDR3 is 14 residues long. The CDR3 here is CASSQTGVLGGYTF. CDR3 coding DNA: TGTGCCAGCAGCCAGACAGGGGTATTGGGCGGCTACACCTTC.

V is TRBV5-4 and J is TRBJ2-3; no definite D call. The CDR3 sequence is 12 residues long. V dropped 1 base and J dropped 6 bases, with 6 bases sitting between them. Per the germline V gene, CDR1 is SGHNT and CDR2 is YYREEE (reference sequence). CDR3 sequence reads: CASSLPGDTQYF. CDR3 DNA: TGTGCCAGCAGCTTGCCCGGGGATACGCAGTATTTT. The entire variable domain, with the rest obtained from reference TRBV5-4 and TRBJ2-3, is as follows: ETGVTQSPTHLIKTRGQQVTLRCSSQSGHNTVSWYQQALGQGPQFIFQYYREEENGRGNFPPRFSGLQFPNYSSELNVNALELDDSALYLCASSLPGDTQYFGPGTRLTVL.

The gene calls are TRBV6-6 and TRBJ1-5; no reliable D call. V dropped 6 bases and J dropped 0 bases, with 6 bases sitting between them. Germline CDR1 and CDR2: MNHNY and SVGAGI (reference sequence). The CDR3 runs to 13 residues. CDR3 bases: TGTGCCAGCAGCCCCGGTAGCAATCAGCCCCAGCATTTT. Translated, it gives CASSPGSNQPQHF.

This clone has only one observation. This rearrangement joins TRBV5-1 to TRBJ2-7; perhaps TRBD2 as D (6 bases). The CDR3 loop spans 15 amino acids. V was trimmed by 0 bases and J by 0 bases, leaving 10 bases between them. Per the germline V gene, CDR1 is SGHRS and CDR2 is YFSETQ. CDR3 sequence reads: CASSLGTGDSYEQYF. DNA of the CDR3: TGCGCCAGCAGCTTGGGGACGGGAGACTCCTACGAGCAGTACTTC.

V and J are TRBV19 and TRBJ2-1, with 10 bases fitting TRBD2. CDR1 and CDR2 from the germline V gene are LNHDA and SQIVND (reference sequence). V dropped 0 bases and J dropped 3; count of bases not matched to a gene: 5. The CDR3 spans 17 residues. The CDR3 protein is CASSIDSSGGFYNEQFF. The CDR3 bases are TGTGCCAGTAGTATAGATTCTAGCGGGGGCTTCTACAATGAGCAGTTCTTC. The variable domain in full, with the rest retrieved from reference TRBV19 and TRBJ2-1, is DGGITQSPKYLFRKEGQNVTLSCEQNLNHDAMYWYRQDPGQGLRLIYYSQIVNDFQKGDIAEGYSVSREKKESFPLTVTSAQKNPTAFYLCASSIDSSGGFYNEQFFGPGTRLTVL.

V gene TRBV5-1 combines with J gene TRBJ2-1, with 7 bases lining up with TRBD1. The J segment lost 11 bases and the V segment lost 3 bases, leaving 8 bases of the junction unmatched. The V gene's germline CDR1 is SGHRS and CDR2 YFSETQ. The CDR3 consists of 13 residues. This CDR3 reads CASSSGQAGQQFF. Here the CDR3 DNA reads TGCGCCAGCAGCTCAGGACAGGCCGGCCAGCAGTTCTTC.

V and J are TRBV18 and TRBJ2-7; no clear D. This CDR3 spans 16 amino acids. The germline CDR1 and CDR2 sequences are KGHSH and LQKENI. V lost 4 bases and J 2 bases, leaving 18 bases between the germline ends. The CDR3: CASSQSQSRGTYEQYF. Written as DNA, the CDR3 is TGTGCCAGCTCACAAAGTCAATCCCGCGGCACCTACGAGCAGTACTTC.

CDR3 protein: CASSSPGGQGYQPQHF. The CDR3 DNA reads TGTGCCAGCAGTTCCCCCGGGGGACAGGGGTATCAGCCCCAGCATTTT. The genes are TRBV28 and TRBJ1-5, with TRBD1 matching over 10 bases. CDR3 size: 16 residues. V dropped 4 bases and J dropped 5; count of bases not matched to a gene: 8. Germline V gene data show CDR1 as MDHEN and CDR2 as SYDVKM.

This clone is medium-sized by share. The genes are TRBV5-8 and TRBJ1-5; 7 nucleotides match TRBD1. Germline CDR1 reads SGHTS; CDR2 reads YDEGEE. CDR3 length: 15 amino acids. Losses at the gene ends were 4 bases for V and 4 bases for J; bases not matched to a gene: 8. The CDR3 region is CASSIGQATNQPQHF. The CDR3 DNA is TGTGCCAGCAGCATCGGACAGGCAACAAATCAGCCCCAGCATTTT.

The rearrangement links TRBV28 to TRBJ1-1; D perhaps matches TRBD1 (6 bases). The CDR3 has 16 amino acids. Germline V gene sequence: CDR1 MDHEN, CDR2 SYDVKM. The V end was cut by 3 bases, the J end by 0 bases, with 14 bases between. The DNA of the CDR3 is TGTGCCAGCAGTTTGGGTGGCGGGGGCTTGAACACTGAAGCTTTCTTT. This gives the protein CASSLGGGGLNTEAFF.

This chain connects TRBV5-1 to TRBJ2-3, with 9 bases fitting TRBD1. This CDR3 contains 16 residues. The V gene's germline CDR1 is SGHRS and CDR2 YFSETQ. V shed 4 bases and J 2 bases; nucleotides not matched to a gene: 8. The CDR3 DNA sequence: TGCGCCAGCAGCCCCGGGTGGGACAGGGACACAGATACGCAGTATTTT. Residues: CASSPGWDRDTDTQYF.

The chain recombines TRBV28 with TRBJ1-5; a possible D gene is TRBD1 (5 bases). Germline loops: CDR1 MDHEN, CDR2 SYDVKM. The CDR3 is 14 residues long. Trimming removed 7 bases from V and 5 bases from J, with 15 bases in between. As DNA, the CDR3 is TGTGCCAGCACCGGTATCAGGGTGGATCAGCCCCAGCATTTT. This gives the protein CASTGIRVDQPQHF.

In regard to this clone: This sequence may be a read error, since a much larger clone differs from it by one base. The chain recombines TRBV7-2 with TRBJ1-3; a weak D match, TRBD1 (5 bases). V lost 0 bases, J lost 2 bases, and 8 bases lay in between. CDR1 is SGHTA and CDR2 is FQGNSA in the germline V gene. This CDR3 spans 15 amino acids. CDR3 bases: TGTGCCAGCAGCTTAGCCCCAGGGACTGGAAACACCATATATTTT. This gives the protein CASSLAPGTGNTIYF.

The chain employs TRBV9 and TRBJ2-1; 9 nucleotides line up with TRBD2. The V gene's germline CDR1 is SGDLS and CDR2 YYNGEE. The CDR3 is made up of 14 amino acids. J gave up 4 bases and V 3 bases, and 2 bases lay outside the gene matches. CDR3 nucleotides: TGTGCCAGCAGCGGACTAGCGGAATACAATGAGCAGTTCTTC. Protein product: CASSGLAEYNEQFF.